Following are 10 T cell receptor beta chains from one sample sequenced in a study of blood T cell repertoires in COVID-19. TCRdb's copy holds only in-frame clones and misses some; the assay was immunoSEQ multiplex PCR. The data show approximately 48,000 clones, with around 83% seen just once and approximately 6.5% held by the top ten. The sequencing sample was made of peripheral blood. These TCRs come from a man in his sixties with acute or convalescent COVID-19.

This sequence joins TRBV28 and TRBJ2-7; 8 bases align to TRBD2. V trimming: 6 bases; J trimming: 0 bases; junction bases outside the gene matches: 10. Germline V gene data show CDR1 as MDHEN and CDR2 as SYDVKM. CDR3 length equals 16 residues. CDR3: CASRASGSVSSYEQYF. The CDR3 coding sequence is TGTGCCAGCAGGGCTAGCGGGTCCGTGAGCTCCTACGAGCAGTACTTC. Full variable domain (outside the CDR3, taken from reference TRBV28 and TRBJ2-7): DVKVTQSSRYLVKRTGEKVFLECVQDMDHENMFWYRQDPGLGLRLIYFSYDVKMKEKGDIPEGYSVSREKKERFSLILESASTNQTSMYLCASRASGSVSSYEQYFGPGTRLTVT.

V and J are TRBV2 and TRBJ1-5; the D gene is possibly TRBD1 (5 bases). This CDR3 contains 14 residues. The germline V gene has CDR1 SNHLY and CDR2 FYNNEI. The V end was cut by 3 bases, the J end by 5 bases, with 11 bases between. As DNA, the CDR3 is TGTGCCAGCAGTGAGGTCGGCAGGGATCAGCCCCAGCATTTT. As protein: CASSEVGRDQPQHF.

The chain has TRBV7-9 and TRBJ2-3; 9 bases line up with TRBD2. The CDR3 totals 14 residues. CDR1 SEHNR and CDR2 FQNEAQ come from the germline V gene (reference sequence). V shed 3 bases, J shed 7 bases, and the junction held 5 bases outside the gene matches. The CDR3 is CASSFGLALYTQYF. The CDR3 DNA is TGTGCCAGCAGCTTTGGACTAGCGCTGTATACGCAGTATTTT.

The CDR3 reads CASSSVDTEAFF. CDR3 in DNA: TGTGCCAGCAGTTCAGTTGACACTGAAGCTTTCTTT. The chain has TRBV28 and TRBJ1-1; D unresolved. Per germline, CDR1 MDHEN and CDR2 SYDVKM. The CDR3 covers 12 residues. V dropped 4 bases and J dropped 3 bases, with 6 bases sitting between them.

The gene calls are TRBV18 and TRBJ1-4, with D maybe TRBD1 (6 bases). The CDR3 is 17 amino acids. CDR1 KGHSH and CDR2 LQKENI come from the germline V gene. With 0 bases removed from V and 5 bases from J, the gap between germline ends came to 16 bases. The CDR3 loop reads CASSPPAQGKGNEKLFF. CDR3 DNA sequence: TGTGCCAGCTCACCACCGGCTCAGGGGAAGGGGAATGAAAAACTGTTTTTT.

Only one count was recorded for this clone. V gene TRBV13 combines with J gene TRBJ2-5, with a weak D call TRBD1 (6 bases). This CDR3 is built from 16 residues. Trimming took off 1 base at V and 2 bases at J, with 14 bases between the two ends. Per germline, CDR1 PRHDT and CDR2 FYEKMQ (reference sequence). The CDR3 loop is CASSLVTGLGQETQYF. In nucleotides, the CDR3 is TGTGCCAGCAGCTTAGTGACAGGTCTCGGGCAAGAGACCCAGTACTTC.

Concerning this clone: The same CDR3 arises from other DNA sequences in this sample as well. This chain joins TRBV3-1 (or the pseudogene TRBV3-2) and TRBJ2-1, with 12 bases identical to TRBD2. This CDR3 region has 14 residues. Trimming took 4 bases from V and 9 from J; bases not matched to a gene: 4. Looked up from germline, CDR1 is LGHDT and CDR2 is YNNKEL (reference sequence). CDR3 residues: CASSPTGLAGEQFF. In DNA form, the CDR3 reads TGTGCCAGCAGCCCAACGGGACTAGCGGGTGAGCAGTTCTTC.

J is TRBJ2-6 and V is TRBV10-2, with 11 positions matching TRBD1. Looked up from germline, CDR1 is WSHSY and CDR2 is SAAADI. CDR3 length equals 17 residues. With V trimmed by 4 bases and J by 4 bases, 6 bases remained unmatched. CDR3 nucleotide sequence: TGCGCCAGCAGTGTCGGACAGGGGGCGAAAGGGGCCAACGTCCTGACTTTC. Protein: CASSVGQGAKGANVLTF.

J is TRBJ2-1 and V is TRBV19; 7 nucleotides match TRBD2. Germline loops: CDR1 LNHDA, CDR2 SQIVND (reference sequence). The CDR3 has 16 residues. Trimming cost V 3 bases and J 6 bases; bases outside gene matches: 11. The CDR3 protein is CASSMATPRGSNEQFF. The CDR3 DNA sequence: TGTGCCAGTAGTATGGCCACCCCGCGCGGGAGCAATGAGCAGTTCTTC.

The rearrangement links TRBV19 to TRBJ1-5; D remains ambiguous. Trimming took off 5 bases at V and 5 bases at J, with 10 bases between the two ends. Germline V gene data show CDR1 as LNHDA and CDR2 as SQIVND (reference sequence). This CDR3 has 13 amino acids. CDR3 bases: TGTGCCAGTAGTCTTGACACCTATCAGCCCCAGCATTTT. Residues: CASSLDTYQPQHF.